The 5 T cell receptor beta chains below were found in one sample sequenced in a study of OX40 agonist ivuxolimab in advanced cancers. Sequencing was performed with immunoSEQ multiplex PCR; in TCRdb, only in-frame clones are kept and a portion is missing. In the table there are tens of thousands of clones, roughly 83% of which are singletons. The source was CD4+ or CD8+ T cells sorted from blood, collected in a trial of the OX40 agonist ivuxolimab. The receptors were sampled from an adult with an advanced solid tumor such as melanoma, head and neck, liver or kidney cancer.

DNA of the CDR3: TGTGCCAGCAGCCAAGATATCAGCTATGGCTACACCTTC. Its protein is CASSQDISYGYTF. The chain uses TRBV14 and TRBJ1-2; D call uncertain. The V end was cut by 0 bases, the J end by 4 bases, with 6 bases between. Germline V gives CDR1 SGHDN, CDR2 FVKESK. This CDR3 is 13 amino acids long.

The gene calls are TRBV19 and TRBJ1-1, with a weak D call TRBD1 (5 bases). CDR3 length: 16 amino acids. V was cut by 0 bases and J by 1 base, with 12 bases left in between. CDR1 LNHDA and CDR2 SQIVND come from the germline V gene (reference sequence). The CDR3 reads CASSIDLWQGNTEAFF. The CDR3 DNA is TGTGCCAGTAGTATAGATCTATGGCAGGGGAACACTGAAGCTTTCTTT.

V and J are TRBV14 and TRBJ2-3, with 7 bases identical to TRBD1. The CDR3 loop spans 15 amino acids. Looked up from germline, CDR1 is SGHDN and CDR2 is FVKESK. Germline trimming cut 5 bases from V and 4 bases from J; bases unmatched to any gene: 9. The CDR3 sequence: CASSMTGSGADTQYF. The CDR3 DNA follows: TGTGCCAGCAGCATGACAGGGTCAGGAGCAGATACGCAGTATTTT.

The genes are TRBV11-2 and TRBJ1-2; TRBD1 aligns across 8 bases. This CDR3 spans 19 amino acids. V shed 1 base and J 6 bases; nucleotides not matched to a gene: 19. Germline CDR1 and CDR2: SGHAT and FQNNGV. CDR3 region: CASSLAYPERTGSSDGYTF. The CDR3 bases are TGTGCCAGCAGCTTAGCCTACCCAGAACGGACAGGGTCAAGCGATGGCTACACCTTC.

This chain connects TRBV18 to TRBJ1-1, with 9 bases that match TRBD1. From germline, CDR1 is KGHSH and CDR2 LQKENI. Germline trimming cut 3 bases from V and 5 bases from J; bases unmatched to any gene: 1. The CDR3 spans 13 residues. CDR3 residues: CASSPGTGTEAFF. Written as DNA, the CDR3 is TGTGCCAGCTCACCCGGGACAGGGACTGAAGCTTTCTTT.